This T cell receptor beta chain was profiled in a study of cytomegalovirus exposure and HLA in healthy donors (dated 2017 in TCRdb). In terms of the full investigation: An earlier analysis of roughly 500 of the donors reported roughly 300 Gb of sequence data and some 100 million unique TCR beta sequences from 150 million to 200 million T cells. All discovery cohort repertoires had been generated using a single sequencing platform. Across 300 to 500 genotyped donors of the cohort, an average of roughly 230,000 unique TCR beta nucleotide sequences per donor were sequenced, and approximately 17% of those sequences were non-productive. Several DR-DQ haplotypes were handled as single units for association and clustering because linkage in the cohort was strong. An earlier analysis of more than 450 of the donors used high-throughput TCR beta sequencing to judge whether each TCR beta V gene segment behaved as functional or pseudogenic. Alongside the repertoire data, information on donor age, sex, ethnicity and CMV serostatus was compiled. An early release that covered fewer than 800 HLA-typed donors contained about 300 gigabases of sequencing data and tens of millions of unique TCR sequences. A separate validation cohort of about 110 different subjects was used in addition to the roughly 620-subject first cohort. The study was designed to test whether signatures of past pathogen exposure could be identified by cataloging public T cell receptors. Rather than drawing on any new phenotypic data, the later analysis identified candidate immune exposures from TCR beta sequences and the way those sequences occurred across donors. A later analysis re-examined previously published TCR beta repertoires from more than 650 donors and added high-resolution HLA genotyping to investigate patterns of TCR occurrence. In a later genetic analysis, genome-wide SNP genotypes for about 60% of the 666 donors were used, and that subset was treated as a discovery cohort. Typing coverage varied by locus: 629-630 donors for A, B, C, DRB1 and DQB1; 522 for DQA1; more than 600 for DPA1; some 470 for DPB1. Class I and class II HLA loci were covered by the typing at four-digit resolution. High-throughput TCR immunosequencing, statistical association of individual TCRs with disease status, and machine learning were combined to predict cytomegalovirus infection status. Of the approximately 370 genotyped donors, 75% to 85% were placed in the genetic ancestry cluster associated with self-reported Caucasian donors. The T cell repertoires of roughly 660 subjects were profiled by immunosequencing and related to cytomegalovirus serostatus.

The library was built by means of the immunoSEQ multiplex PCR assay. For the multiplex PCR, a mixture combining 60 forward primers for TCR Vbeta segments and 13 reverse primers for TCR Jbeta segments was used. The CDR3 region of rearranged TCR beta genes was amplified from genomic DNA with a multiplex PCR assay. The Illumina HiSeq System was used to sequence the amplified TCR beta libraries as 87-base-pair reads. The study's processing was this. A later analysis counted 75 million to 100 million unique TCR beta chains across the 650 to 800 repertoires, and 10 million to 11 million of these chains were shared by at least two donors. A nearest-neighbor algorithm error-corrected the raw reads and collapsed the reads into unique sequences, merging closely related sequences to remove PCR and sequencing errors. CDR3 sequences were aligned to IMGT reference sequences to assign V, D and J gene segments. Each retained sequence needed at least a six-nucleotide match to both a V gene segment and a J gene segment. Rearrangements were called productive when the CDR3 lacked stop codons and stayed in frame with V and J; all others were non-productive. CDR3 was defined according to IMGT convention as the region running from the second conserved V-encoded cysteine to the conserved J-encoded phenylalanine. The earlier analysis of a few hundred of the donors excluded any sequence lacking an unambiguous match to a single V gene segment. An earlier analysis of fewer than 750 of the donors classified V segments as functional when productive rearrangements were above 56.7% and as segregating when the standard deviation between donors was above 5%. A statistical classification framework was built for diagnosing cytomegalovirus status from the catalog of TCR beta chain sequences. V and J gene assignment, in a later analysis, came from comparing TCR nucleotide sequences with IMGT/GENE-DB human TR gene sequences. Using the TCRdist pipeline, a later analysis assigned CDR3 sequences along with most-parsimonious VDJ recombination scenarios. In a later analysis, each TCR beta chain was defined by its CDR3 amino acid sequence together with its V-gene family, and reads without a unique V-gene family were excluded. In a later analysis, a few hundred highly shared, low-generation-probability nucleotide sequences were removed to address suspected cross-contamination and a sequencing artifact. In a later analysis, a clonal expansion index was calculated for each public chain from normalized within-repertoire ranks of inferred template counts. A later analysis computed generation probabilities with a VDJ recombination model fitted to out-of-frame rearrangements, and checked the results against IGoR. A later analysis scored TCR-TCR, TCR-HLA and TCR-CMV co-occurrence with hypergeometric tests, applying a repertoire-size bias correction to TCR pairs. In a later analysis, false discovery rates were estimated by permuting HLA or CMV assignments 20 times. A later analysis grouped co-occurring TCRs with DBSCAN, adding TCRdist sequence similarity when clustering within HLA-allele-positive subsets. Co-occurrence clustering excluded repertoires with fewer than 30,000 or more than 120,000 public chains, plus five with anomalous nucleotide sharing. Held by TCRdb, this immuneACCESS table contains in-frame sequences only and omits some clones. Under half of the omission traces to an unresolved V gene where checked; the cause of the rest is unknown. Clonal size and the V and J genes are those of that table, whereas D and trimming came from the DNA. Counted in this sample were approximately 190,000 clones; more than 80% of them appeared once. The top ten clones comprise 2% to 3% of the sample.

Here is what the overall study found, with its caveats: The classifier was reported to diagnose cytomegalovirus status with high specificity and sensitivity in both the original cohort and the validation cohort. CMV serostatus was the only immune exposure information available for the cohort. According to the authors, the approach could potentially be generalized to other disease states and immunological phenotypes. A later genetic analysis reported fewer N-insertions in productive TCRs among donors in an Asian-associated ancestry cluster than the roughly 700-donor mean. The earlier analysis of a few hundred of the donors excluded some 16 rarely observed V segments, including chromosome 9 orphons, because counts were too low. A cluster of highly shared sequence variants was judged likely to be a technical artifact of the sequencing pipeline. Assigning TCR associations to individual alleles was difficult when HLA alleles, especially DR and DQ, strongly co-occurred. In an earlier analysis of more than 450 of the donors, most TCR beta V segments were observed in productive rearrangements about 87% or about 30% of the time, broadly matching IMGT annotations. Because HLA typing was unavailable for some donors at each locus, only the typed subset was used in association tests. A further reported finding was that TCR beta sequences accurately predicted the HLA-A and HLA-B alleles for most subjects in the first cohort. Because the 87-base-pair reads could not distinguish some IMGT-functional V segments, including TRBV6-2 and TRBV6-3, those segments were excluded. In a later analysis, HLA-associated TCR beta chains were found to be more clonally expanded and to have lower generation probabilities than equally common non-associated chains. In a later analysis, the rate of TCR association differed among HLA loci, with DRB1 alleles having the most associated TCRs and HLA-C alleles having the fewest. A later analysis reported that several top co-occurrence clusters appeared linked to parvovirus B19, influenza, CMV and Epstein-Barr virus. Only TCR beta chains were sequenced in this cohort, and the absence of alpha or paired-chain data limited detectable features. Most TCR sequences were seen in very few donors, while some public TCRs were found in many individuals. At a false discovery rate of 0.05, a later analysis linked around 15,000 TCR beta sequences to specific HLA alleles. Three of the identified cytomegalovirus-associated TCR beta chains were confirmed in vitro to be specific for cytomegalovirus antigens. In the study, some 160 TCR beta chains were listed as associated with cytomegalovirus. Roughly uniform sequencing depth across donors was assumed in presence/absence analyses, although this assumption may not hold. In a later analysis, most CMV-associated TCR beta chains were found to appear HLA-restricted, with HLA associations seemingly driven largely by CMV exposure. An association between a missense DCLRE1C variant and V-gene and J-gene trimming of TCR beta chains was found in a later genetic analysis and replicated in an independent cohort. Correlated functional status among segregating V segments might reflect linkage disequilibrium, but an unknown experimental factor could not be ruled out.

The CDR3 goes from the cysteine to the phenylalanine over 16 residues. Kept here is only the CDR3 DNA, which spans 48 bases and is read in frame from base 1. The germline V gene (reference sequence) sets CDR1 to LNHDA and CDR2 to SQIVND. Here V drops 7 bases and J drops 7 bases, and the junction holds 17 bases not matched to any gene. Worth noting for this clone: The specificity of this receptor is unknown. No base-level quality is on record; no much larger clone is a single base apart.

The cohort consisted of hundreds of healthy bone marrow donors. All cohort members were sampled while nominally healthy, although unrecorded immune exposures were likely present. The donor was CMV seropositive and was included in the group of 250 to 300 seropositive cohort members. Each donor provided a peripheral blood sample, and peripheral blood mononuclear cells were used for TCR beta sequencing. Genomic DNA was extracted from the blood cell samples with the Qiagen DNeasy Blood Extraction Kit. The chain is encoded by TRBV19 joined to TRBJ1-2, and TRBD1 aligns with 8 junction nucleotides. Sequenced material: PBMCs. This TCR came from a woman between 45 and 65 years old in good health and CMV-seropositive. The nucleotide sequence is TGTGCCAGTACATCGGGGCCCCAGGGGGCTATATTTGGCTACACCTTC. It translates to CASTSGPQGAIFGYTF. The full variable domain, with segments outside the CDR3 supplied by the reference TRBV19 and TRBJ1-2 proteins, appears as DGGITQSPKYLFRKEGQNVTLSCEQNLNHDAMYWYRQDPGQGLRLIYYSQIVNDFQKGDIAEGYSVSREKKESFPLTVTSAQKNPTAFYLCASTSGPQGAIFGYTFGSGTRLTVV.